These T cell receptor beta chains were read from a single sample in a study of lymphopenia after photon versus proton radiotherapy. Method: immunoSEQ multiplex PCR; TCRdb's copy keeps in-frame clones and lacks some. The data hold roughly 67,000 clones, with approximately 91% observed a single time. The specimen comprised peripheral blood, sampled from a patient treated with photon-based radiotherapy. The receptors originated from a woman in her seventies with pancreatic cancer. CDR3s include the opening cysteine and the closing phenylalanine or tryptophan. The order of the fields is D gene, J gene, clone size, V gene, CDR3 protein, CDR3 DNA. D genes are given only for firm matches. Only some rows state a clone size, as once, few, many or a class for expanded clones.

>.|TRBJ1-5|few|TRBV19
CASRDRNSFSNQPQHF
TGTGCCAGTAGGGACAGAAACTCCTTTAGCAATCAGCCCCAGCATTTT
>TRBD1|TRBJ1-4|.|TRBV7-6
CASSPGIDRAGEKLFF
TGTGCCAGCAGCCCCGGGATCGACAGGGCAGGAGAAAAACTGTTTTTT
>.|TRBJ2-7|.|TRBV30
CAWSAPVVDEQYF
TGTGCCTGGAGTGCTCCCGTGGTGGATGAGCAGTACTTC
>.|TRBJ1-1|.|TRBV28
CASSLTGQRNTEAFF
TGTGCCAGCAGTTTGACGGGGCAGAGAAACACTGAAGCTTTCTTT
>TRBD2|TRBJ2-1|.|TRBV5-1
CASSLNGGRVYNEQFF
TGCGCCAGCAGCTTGAACGGCGGGAGAGTCTACAATGAGCAGTTCTTC
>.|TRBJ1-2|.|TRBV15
CATSRTSQPGYGYTF
TGTGCCACCAGCAGGACGTCCCAGCCTGGCTATGGCTACACCTTC
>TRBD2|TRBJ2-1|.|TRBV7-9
CASSLGLAVYNEQFF
TGTGCCAGCAGCTTGGGACTAGCGGTATACAATGAGCAGTTCTTC
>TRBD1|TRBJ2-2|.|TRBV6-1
CASSATTGGAGELFF
TGTGCCAGCAGCGCAACGACAGGGGGCGCCGGGGAGCTGTTTTTT
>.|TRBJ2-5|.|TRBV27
CASSFGTSGVQETQYF
TGTGCCAGCAGTTTCGGGACTTCTGGGGTCCAAGAGACCCAGTACTTC
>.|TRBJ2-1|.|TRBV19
CASSIGSNNEQFF
TGTGCCAGTAGTATTGGGTCTAACAATGAGCAGTTCTTC
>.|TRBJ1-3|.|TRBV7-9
CASSLWLGSSGNTIYF
TGTGCCAGCAGCCTTTGGTTGGGCAGCTCTGGAAACACCATATATTTT
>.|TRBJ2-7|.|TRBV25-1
CASSEAGVREQYF
TGTGCCAGCAGTGAGGCAGGGGTACGGGAGCAGTACTTC
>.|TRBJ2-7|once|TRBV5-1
CASTPGGWRYEQYF
TGCGCCAGCACCCCGGGCGGGTGGCGCTACGAGCAGTACTTC
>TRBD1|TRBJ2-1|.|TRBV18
CASSGQAPYNEQFF
TGTGCCAGCTCCGGACAGGCTCCATACAATGAGCAGTTCTTC
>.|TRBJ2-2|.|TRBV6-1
CASSGYLNTGELFF
TGTGCCAGCAGTGGCTATTTAAACACCGGGGAGCTGTTTTTT
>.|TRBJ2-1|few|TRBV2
CASSRRGASYNEQFF
TGTGCCAGCAGTCGTAGGGGCGCATCCTACAATGAGCAGTTCTTC
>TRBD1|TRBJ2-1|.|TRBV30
CAWSKGQASEQFF
TGTGCCTGGAGTAAGGGACAGGCGTCTGAGCAGTTCTTC
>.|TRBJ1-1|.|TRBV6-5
CASSYERDGGAAFF
TGTGCCAGCAGTTATGAAAGGGACGGAGGAGCGGCTTTCTTT
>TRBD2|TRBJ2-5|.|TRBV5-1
CASSLGASGETQYF
TGCGCCAGCAGCTTGGGGGCTAGCGGTGAGACCCAGTACTTC